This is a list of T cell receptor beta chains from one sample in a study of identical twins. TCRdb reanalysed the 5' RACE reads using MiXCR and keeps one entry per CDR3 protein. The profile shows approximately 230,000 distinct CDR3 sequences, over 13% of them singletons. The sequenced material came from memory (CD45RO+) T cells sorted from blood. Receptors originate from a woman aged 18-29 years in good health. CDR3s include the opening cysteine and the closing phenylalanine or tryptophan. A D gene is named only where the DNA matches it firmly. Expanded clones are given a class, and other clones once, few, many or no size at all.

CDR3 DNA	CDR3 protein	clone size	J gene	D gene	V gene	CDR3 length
TGTGCCACCAGCAAGGGACAGGGGGCGACCGGGGAGCTGTTTTTT	CATSKGQGATGELFF	few	TRBJ2-2	TRBD1	TRBV15	15
TGTGCCAGCAGCTTGGGTCCCCAGAACACTGAAGCTTTCTTT	CASSLGPQNTEAFF	-	TRBJ1-1	-	TRBV7-2	14
TGTGCCAGCAGCCCCTCAAGGTTGGGACTTGTGGGCTTC	CASSPSRLGLVGF	-	TRBJ2-5	-	TRBV3-1	13
TGTGCCAGCAGTCCCCTCCGACAGGGCATCTATGGCTACACCTTC	CASSPLRQGIYGYTF	few	TRBJ1-2	TRBD1	TRBV6-1	15
TGTGCCAGCAGCCCCCCGACAGGCCCGAACACTGAAGCTTTCTTT	CASSPPTGPNTEAFF	-	TRBJ1-1	-	TRBV5-5	15
TGTGCCAGCAGTCCTGCGGGTCAAGAGACCCAGTACTTC	CASSPAGQETQYF	few	TRBJ2-5	-	TRBV5-5	13
TGCGCCAGCAGCTTGATCAAGACTAGCGGACGAAATGAGCAGTTCTTC	CASSLIKTSGRNEQFF	many	TRBJ2-1	TRBD2	TRBV5-1	16
TGCAGTGCTATTTTAGCGGGAGTTAGCAATGAGCAGTTCTTC	CSAILAGVSNEQFF	-	TRBJ2-1	TRBD2	TRBV20-1	14
TGTGCCACCAGCCACCAGGACACCTCTGAGCAGTTCTTC	CATSHQDTSEQFF	-	TRBJ2-1	-	TRBV15	13
TGCAGTGGAGAGACAGGGGGCTCCTACAATGAGCAGTTCTTC	CSGETGGSYNEQFF	-	TRBJ2-1	TRBD1	TRBV20-1	14
TGCGCCAGCATCCAAGAAGGTTCGGAAAAACTGTTTTTT	CASIQEGSEKLFF	few	TRBJ1-4	-	TRBV4-3	13
TGCAGTGCTAGTTCCCTTAGCGGGAGCTCCTACAATGAGCAGTTCTTC	CSASSLSGSSYNEQFF	few	TRBJ2-1	TRBD2	TRBV20-1	16
TGCAGTGCTGAGGGGAATTTAGCGGGGGCTTACAATGAGCAGTTCTTC	CSAEGNLAGAYNEQFF	many	TRBJ2-1	TRBD2	TRBV20-1	16
TGCGCCAGCAGCCGATTACAAAGGGATGGCTCTGGGGCCAACGTCCTGACTTTC	CASSRLQRDGSGANVLTF	-	TRBJ2-6	-	TRBV4-1	18
TGCAGTGCTAGAAACAGGGGAATCACTGAAGCTTTCTTT	CSARNRGITEAFF	-	TRBJ1-1	TRBD1	TRBV20-1	13
TGTGCCAGCAGCCAAGATGTGCGCACTGAAGCTTTCTTT	CASSQDVRTEAFF	few	TRBJ1-1	-	TRBV14	13
TGTGCCAGCAGCACCGACAGGTACAATGAGCAGTTCTTC	CASSTDRYNEQFF	many	TRBJ2-1	-	TRBV9	13
TGTGCCAGCAGTTCAGGTGGTGGGGGACTAAGGGAGCAGTACTTC	CASSSGGGGLREQYF	few	TRBJ2-7	TRBD2	TRBV3-1	15
TGTGCCATCAGTGGGGGACAGGGTGGCAATCAGCCCCAGCATTTT	CAISGGQGGNQPQHF	few	TRBJ1-5	TRBD1	TRBV10-3	15
TGTGCCAGCAGCCCTCAGGGCGGGGGTGAAGCTTTCTTT	CASSPQGGGEAFF	few	TRBJ1-1	-	TRBV7-2	13
TGTGCCAGCTGGAGCACAGATACGCAGTATTTT	CASWSTDTQYF	many	TRBJ2-3	-	TRBV6-5	11
TGTGCCAGCAGCTTAGGGAGTGGGGGGAGCTCCTACGAGCAGTACTTC	CASSLGSGGSSYEQYF	few	TRBJ2-7	-	TRBV7-9	16
TGTGCCAGCAGTGAATCGCTCTCCGGGGAGCTGTTTTTT	CASSESLSGELFF	few	TRBJ2-2	-	TRBV2	13
TGCAGCGTCCGGACAGGGTCCGATGGCTACACCTTC	CSVRTGSDGYTF	few	TRBJ1-2	TRBD1	TRBV29-1	12
TGTGCCAGCACTCACGGCGGGTGGACCACTGAAGCTTTCTTT	CASTHGGWTTEAFF	-	TRBJ1-1	-	TRBV3-1	14
TGTGCCAGCAGCTTACAGGAGAATGTCAAAAACATTCAGTACTTC	CASSLQENVKNIQYF	-	TRBJ2-4	-	TRBV7-2	15
TGTGCCAGCAGTTTGGACAGGGGGGCTGGGGCCAACGTCCTGACTTTC	CASSLDRGAGANVLTF	-	TRBJ2-6	TRBD1	TRBV12-3/TRBV12-4	16
TGTGCTGGCACGGACATCAAAGAGACCCAGTACTTC	CAGTDIKETQYF	-	TRBJ2-5	-	TRBV2	12
TGTGCCACCAGTGACCACCAGCAGCGGGAGCGAGTATTTGAAGAGACCCAGTACTTC	CATSDHQQRERVFEETQYF	-	TRBJ2-5	TRBD2	TRBV24-1	19
TGTGCCAGCAGCCCAATACTAGCGGATACGCCCTACGAGCAGTACTTC	CASSPILADTPYEQYF	-	TRBJ2-7	TRBD2	TRBV6-1	16
TGTGCCAGCAGTTTATTCCGTGGCTCTGGGGCCAACGTCCTGACTTTC	CASSLFRGSGANVLTF	few	TRBJ2-6	-	TRBV27	16
TGTGCCAGCAGCTTAGTGGTTAGCACAGATACGCAGTATTTT	CASSLVVSTDTQYF	many	TRBJ2-3	-	TRBV7-2	14
TGCAGTGCTAGAAAGGTATCACCGGGACAGGGATATCCCTACGAGCAGTACTTC	CSARKVSPGQGYPYEQYF	many	TRBJ2-7	TRBD1	TRBV20-1	18
TGTGCCATCAGTGAGGGACAGGGGGATTGGGAGACCCAGTACTTC	CAISEGQGDWETQYF	many	TRBJ2-5	TRBD1	TRBV10-3	15
TGTGCCAGCAGCTTAGTAGGCGGCGGGCAGAGTTATGAGCAGTTCTTC	CASSLVGGGQSYEQFF	few	TRBJ2-1	-	TRBV11-2	16
TGTGCCAGCAGTTACAACCCAGCGAACTATGGCTACACCTTC	CASSYNPANYGYTF	few	TRBJ1-2	-	TRBV6-5	14
TGTGCCAGCAGTTTTTTGTCAGGGGTATCGGGCGAGCAGTACTTC	CASSFLSGVSGEQYF	few	TRBJ2-7	-	TRBV27	15
TGTGCCAGCCGCTTGGGAGGACGGGCTAGCGGGAGTTCGGATACGCAGTATTTT	CASRLGGRASGSSDTQYF	-	TRBJ2-3	TRBD2	TRBV5-4	18